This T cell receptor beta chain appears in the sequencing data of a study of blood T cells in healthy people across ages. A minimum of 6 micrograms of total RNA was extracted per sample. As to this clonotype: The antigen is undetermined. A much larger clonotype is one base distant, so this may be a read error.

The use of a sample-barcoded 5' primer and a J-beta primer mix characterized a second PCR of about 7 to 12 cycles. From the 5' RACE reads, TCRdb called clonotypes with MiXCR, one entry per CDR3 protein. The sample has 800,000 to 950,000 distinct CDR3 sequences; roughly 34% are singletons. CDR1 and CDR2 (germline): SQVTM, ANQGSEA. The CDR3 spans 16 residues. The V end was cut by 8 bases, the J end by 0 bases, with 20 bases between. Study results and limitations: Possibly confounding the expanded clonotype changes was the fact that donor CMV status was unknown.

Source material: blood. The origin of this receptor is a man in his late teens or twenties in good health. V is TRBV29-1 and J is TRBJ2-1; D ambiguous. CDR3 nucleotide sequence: TGCAGCCTTAATCTGGACCTGGCAAACTCCTACAATGAGCAGTTCTTC. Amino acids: CSLNLDLANSYNEQFF.